This T cell receptor beta chain came from a study of vaccination effects on CD4 cells after COVID-19. Study-wide background: After the second dose, samples were taken at median day 72. Study results and limitations: Clones arising from infection and from vaccination showed marked clonal contraction late after vaccination. Cross-reactivity with common cold coronaviruses was shown by only 1 of 255 vaccine-induced clones in healthy vaccinees.

Trimming removed 5 bases at V and 0 bases at J, with 13 bases between. The V gene's germline CDR1 is LNHDA and CDR2 SQIVND (reference sequence). The CDR3 has 15 residues. With regard to this clone: Its antigen is undetermined.

Once cultured for 10 days, the cells underwent separation to obtain CD4+ T cells. The participants, recipients of two vaccine doses, got either BNT162b2 or mRNA-1273. None of the vaccinated had previously contracted SARS-CoV-2, and their nucleocapsid antibodies tested negative. Assay: immunoSEQ multiplex PCR; the TCRdb copy retains only in-frame clones and omits some. The table lists about 66,000 clones, roughly 81% of them singletons. The chain is built from TRBV19 and TRBJ1-1, with D tentatively TRBD1 (6 bases). Sequencing used CD4+ T cells from PBMCs cultured without peptide, obtained after COVID-19 vaccination. The TCR was taken from a human donor who received a COVID-19 vaccine. The CDR3 region has the DNA TGTGCCAGTAGTCCCCTGGACAGACTGAACACTGAAGCTTTCTTT. Translated: CASSPLDRLNTEAFF.